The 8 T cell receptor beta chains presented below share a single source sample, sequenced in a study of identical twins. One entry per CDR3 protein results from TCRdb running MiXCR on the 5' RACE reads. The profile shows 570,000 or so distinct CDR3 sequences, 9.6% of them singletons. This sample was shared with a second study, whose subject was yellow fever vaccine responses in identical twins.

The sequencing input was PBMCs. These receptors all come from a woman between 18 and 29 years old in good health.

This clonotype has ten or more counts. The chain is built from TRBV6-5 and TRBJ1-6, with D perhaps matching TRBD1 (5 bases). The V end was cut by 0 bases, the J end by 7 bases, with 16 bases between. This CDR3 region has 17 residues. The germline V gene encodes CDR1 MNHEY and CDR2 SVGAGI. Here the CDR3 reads CASSYSVQGSRNSPLHF. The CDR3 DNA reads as TGTGCCAGCAGTTACTCAGTCCAGGGCTCACGGAATTCACCCCTCCACTTT.

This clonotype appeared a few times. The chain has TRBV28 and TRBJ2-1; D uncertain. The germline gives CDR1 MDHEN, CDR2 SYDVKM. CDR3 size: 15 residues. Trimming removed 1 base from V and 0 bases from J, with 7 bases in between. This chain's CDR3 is CASSLSLPSYNEQFF. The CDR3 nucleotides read TGTGCCAGCAGTTTATCTCTTCCCTCCTACAATGAGCAGTTCTTC.

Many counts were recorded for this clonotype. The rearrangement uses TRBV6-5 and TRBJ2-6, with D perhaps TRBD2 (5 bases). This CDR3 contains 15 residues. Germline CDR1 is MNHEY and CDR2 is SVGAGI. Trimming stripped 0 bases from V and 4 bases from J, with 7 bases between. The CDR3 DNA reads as TGTGCCAGCAGTTACTCCGGGGAGGGGGCCAACGTCCTGACTTTC. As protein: CASSYSGEGANVLTF.

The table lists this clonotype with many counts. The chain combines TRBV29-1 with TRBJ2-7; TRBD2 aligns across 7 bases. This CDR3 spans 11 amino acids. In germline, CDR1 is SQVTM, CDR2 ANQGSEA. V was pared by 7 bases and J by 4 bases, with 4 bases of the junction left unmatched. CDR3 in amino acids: CSGGTIYEQYF. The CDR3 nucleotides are TGCAGCGGCGGGACTATTTACGAGCAGTACTTC.

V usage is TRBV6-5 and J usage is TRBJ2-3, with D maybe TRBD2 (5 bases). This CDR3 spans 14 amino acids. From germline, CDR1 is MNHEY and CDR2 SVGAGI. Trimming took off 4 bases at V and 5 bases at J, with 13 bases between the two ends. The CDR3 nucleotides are TGTGCCAGCAGTTTATTAGCGTGGGAAGATACGCAGTATTTT. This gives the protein CASSLLAWEDTQYF.

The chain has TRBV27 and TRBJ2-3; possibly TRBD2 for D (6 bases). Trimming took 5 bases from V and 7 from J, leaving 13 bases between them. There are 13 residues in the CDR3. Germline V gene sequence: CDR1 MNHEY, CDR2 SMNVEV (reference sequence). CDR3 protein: CASSPGGRNTQYF. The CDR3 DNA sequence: TGTGCCAGCAGTCCAGGAGGGAGGAATACGCAGTATTTT.

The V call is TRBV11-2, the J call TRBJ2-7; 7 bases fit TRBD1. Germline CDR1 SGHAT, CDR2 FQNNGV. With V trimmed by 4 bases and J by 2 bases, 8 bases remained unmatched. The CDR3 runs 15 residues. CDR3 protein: CASSSYGGQAYEQYF. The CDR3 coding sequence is TGTGCCAGCAGCTCCTATGGTGGACAGGCCTACGAGCAGTACTTC.

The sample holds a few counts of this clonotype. Here the CDR3 DNA reads TGTGCCACCAGCAGGGGAGGACGTTCCGGGGCCAACGTCCTGACTTTC. Its protein is CATSRGGRSGANVLTF. The gene calls are TRBV15 and TRBJ2-6, with D perhaps TRBD2 (6 bases). This CDR3 spans 16 amino acids. CDR1 LNHNV and CDR2 YYDKDF come from the germline V gene (reference sequence). The V gene lost 3 bases and the J gene lost 4 bases, with 13 bases spanning the gap.